This TCR beta chain was sequenced during a study of shared clonotypes between healthy human individuals. Study as a whole: Per donor, three plates held CD4 naive cells, three held CD4 memory, two held CD8 naive and one held CD8 memory.

Comment on this clone: What it binds is unknown.

General study points: Some clonotypes were shared by all four sorted-subset donors, while others were not shared. The non-shared ones had lower generation probabilities than the shared ones.

The CDR3 is 13 amino acids. Trimming removed 7 bases from V and 1 base from J, with 10 bases in between. Germline V gives CDR1 MNHNS, CDR2 SASEGT. The method was immunoSEQ multiplex PCR; TCRdb's version includes in-frame clones alone and lacks a portion of them. The profile shows 980,000 or so clones, 60% to 85% of them singletons. This TCR came from a man between 18 and 29 years old in good health. The sequenced sample was memory CD4+ T cells sorted from blood. Subset denoted: CD45RA-negative fraction. This rearrangement joins TRBV6-1 to TRBJ1-1; D not certain. In DNA, the CDR3 is TGTGCCAGCACCGTTCGACAGAACACTGAAGCTTTCTTT. It encodes CASTVRQNTEAFF.